The source of this T cell receptor (beta chain) is a study of shared clonotypes between healthy human individuals. Data came from immunoSEQ multiplex PCR; TCRdb stores just in-frame clones and leaves some out. This sample has around 2.1 million clones; 90% to 97% occur once, and the top ten carry about 0.13%. Remarks on this clone: The antigen is unknown.

General study findings and limits: Sorted-subset sequencing, rarefaction showed, was incomplete despite large depth.

The clonotype comes from a man aged 18 to 30 in good health. Material for sequencing was naive CD4+ T cells sorted from blood. Sample subset: CD45RA+ positively selected.

Here the CDR3 reads CATDTGPNTEAFF. The CDR3 DNA sequence: TGTGCCACGGATACAGGCCCGAACACTGAAGCTTTCTTT. V gene TRBV5-6 combines with J gene TRBJ1-1, with D possibly being TRBD1 (5 bases). The CDR3 has 13 amino acids. CDR1 SGHDT and CDR2 YYEEEE come from the germline V gene. Deletions cut 9 bases from V and 1 base from J, with 13 bases between.